This TCR beta chain was observed in a study of OX40 agonist ivuxolimab in advanced cancers. Across the study: Prior anti-PD-1, anti-PD-L1 or anti-CTLA-4 therapy did not bar entry, and about 38% had some. General study findings and limits: Antigens targeted by the expanded peripheral T cells were not determined. Low normalized T-cell clonal expansion was also seen in some nonresponders. Expansion of clones was among the lowest in partial responders at 0.1-3.0 mg/kg.

Turning to this clone: What it binds is not known.

The method was immunoSEQ multiplex PCR; TCRdb's version includes in-frame clones alone and lacks a portion of them. Here the sample spans about 1,000 clones, 75% being singletons. CDR3 length equals 14 residues. CDR1 and CDR2 from the germline V gene are SQVTM and ANQGSEA. The V segment lost 5 bases and the J segment 2 bases; nucleotides outside the gene matches: 4. This receptor was taken from an adult with an advanced solid tumor such as melanoma, head and neck, liver or kidney cancer. J is TRBJ2-1 and V is TRBV29-1; 9 bases are a match to TRBD1. Sequenced here: CD4+ or CD8+ T cells sorted from blood, sampled in a trial of the OX40 agonist ivuxolimab. DNA of the CDR3: TGCAGCGTTTGGGGACAGGGTGCCTACAATGAGCAGTTCTTC. It yields the protein CSVWGQGAYNEQFF.